Each of the 19 T cell receptor beta chains below was sequenced from the same sample in a study of identical twins. TCRdb reprocessed the 5' RACE reads with MiXCR, giving one entry per CDR3 protein. This sample has approximately 410,000 distinct CDR3 sequences; under 20% occur once, and the top ten carry about 12%. The sequencing sample was made of naive T cells sorted from blood. The receptor set was obtained from a man aged 50 to 59 in good health.

This clonotype was detected only a few times. This chain connects TRBV20-1 to TRBJ2-5, with 12 positions matching TRBD2. The CDR3 loop spans 15 amino acids. CDR1 and CDR2 (germline): DFQATT, SNEGSKA (reference sequence). J was trimmed by 2 bases and V by 5 bases; bases with no gene match: 6. The CDR3: CSAVGTSGSQETQYF. In DNA, the CDR3 is TGCAGTGCTGTCGGGACTAGCGGGTCTCAAGAGACCCAGTACTTC.

The rearrangement links TRBV20-1 to TRBJ2-2; 10 positions match TRBD1. CDR1 is DFQATT, CDR2 SNEGSKA, per germline (reference sequence). V was pared by 3 bases and J by 7 bases, with 5 bases of the junction left unmatched. The length of the CDR3 is 14 residues. The CDR3 DNA is TGCAGTGCTAGGACAGGGGGCGCAGGCGGGGAGCTGTTTTTT. This translates into CSARTGGAGGELFF.

This clonotype was observed a few times. The chain combines TRBV7-9 with TRBJ1-1; no reliable D call. The V gene's germline CDR1 is SEHNR and CDR2 FQNEAQ (reference sequence). This CDR3 has 10 amino acids. V lost 8 bases to trimming and J lost 6 bases, with 7 bases between them. In DNA, the CDR3 is TGTGCCAGCCTAGGCGCTGAAGCTTTCTTT. This gives the protein CASLGAEAFF.

The chain recombines TRBV7-6 with TRBJ1-2, with TRBD1 identical over 9 bases. Per germline, CDR1 SGHVS and CDR2 FNYEAQ. This CDR3 spans 14 amino acids. J gave up 6 bases and V 10 bases, and 12 bases lay outside the gene matches. Here the CDR3 DNA reads TGTGCCACCGACAAGGGGACAGGGAGGGATGGCTACACCTTC. Protein sequence: CATDKGTGRDGYTF.

V gene TRBV4-3 combines with J gene TRBJ2-7; 10 bases align to TRBD2. This CDR3 contains 14 residues. J gave up 4 bases and V 2 bases, and 2 bases lay outside the gene matches. Germline V gene sequence: CDR1 LGHNA, CDR2 YSLEER. CDR3 in amino acids: CASSQQAGGYEQYF. The CDR3 DNA reads as TGCGCCAGCAGCCAACAAGCGGGGGGGTACGAGCAGTACTTC.

There are many counts of this clonotype. The genes are TRBV20-1 and TRBJ2-3, with D perhaps being TRBD1 or TRBD2 (5 bases each). Trimming shortened V by 8 bases and J by 0 bases, and 12 bases separated the two germline ends. Germline values: CDR1 DFQATT, CDR2 SNEGSKA (reference sequence). The CDR3 consists of 13 residues. CDR3 sequence: CSLRGTSTDTQYF. DNA of the CDR3: TGCAGTCTTCGGGGCACTAGCACAGATACGCAGTATTTT.

This clonotype was counted only a few times. The V and J genes are TRBV6-1 and TRBJ1-4; D is ambiguous. Trimming removed 8 bases at V and 0 bases at J, with 19 bases between. The CDR3 is made up of 17 amino acids. Germline V gene lookup returns CDR1 MNHNS and CDR2 SASEGT. The CDR3 loop is CASSQFSRVTTNEKLFF. The CDR3, as DNA: TGTGCCAGCTCACAATTCTCACGGGTTACAACTAATGAAAAACTGTTTTTT.

This clonotype was seen repeatedly, ten times or more. The chain recombines TRBV20-1 with TRBJ1-2, with 10 nucleotides matching TRBD1. The CDR3 is 13 residues long. Germline CDR1 is DFQATT and CDR2 is SNEGSKA (reference sequence). The V and J ends lost 6 bases and 5 bases, in that order; junction bases with no gene match: 6. CDR3 in DNA: TGCAGTGCCAGCGGACAGGGGGTTTATGGCTACACCTTC. It yields the protein CSASGQGVYGYTF.

This clonotype has more than one count but fewer than ten. The chain has TRBV27 and TRBJ2-7; D remains ambiguous. The CDR3 length is 14 residues. V shed 3 bases and J shed 6 bases, with 15 bases lying between them. Germline CDR1 and CDR2: MNHEY and SMNVEV (reference sequence). The CDR3 nucleotides are TGTGCCAGCAGTTTGACCGTTATGAGTGGCGAGCAGTACTTC. This codes for CASSLTVMSGEQYF.

This sequence joins TRBV10-3 and TRBJ2-2, with TRBD2 identical over 12 bases. The CDR3 totals 17 residues. The trim removed 7 bases at V and 4 bases at J, leaving 10 bases unmatched. Looked up from germline, CDR1 is ENHRY and CDR2 is SYGVKD. CDR3 loop: CAITPTSGGGSTGELFF. The CDR3 DNA sequence: TGTGCCATCACCCCGACTAGCGGGGGAGGTAGCACCGGGGAGCTGTTTTTT.

The chain has TRBV5-1 and TRBJ2-1, with a weak D call TRBD1 (6 bases). Germline CDR1 reads SGHRS; CDR2 reads YFSETQ. Trimming cost V 5 bases and J 6 bases, with 15 bases left between them. CDR3 length: 14 amino acids. CDR3 in amino acids: CASRGPGQPNEQFF. The CDR3 coding sequence is TGCGCCAGCAGAGGTCCGGGACAACCCAATGAGCAGTTCTTC.

This clonotype was counted at least ten times. A read error may account for a junction end that differs from germline. The chain links TRBV2 to TRBJ2-7; the D is unclear. The CDR3 consists of 15 residues. In germline, CDR1 is SNHLY, CDR2 FYNNEI. In DNA form, the CDR3 reads TGTGCCAGCAGCGAAGGCAGGATTAGCTCCTACGAGCAGTACTTC. This encodes CASSEGRISSYEQYF.

This clonotype was recorded at least ten times. The chain is built from TRBV5-5 and TRBJ2-3; D is possibly TRBD1 (6 bases). The CDR3 runs to 14 residues. V was cut by 4 bases and J by 1 base, with 10 bases left in between. Germline assignment: CDR1 SGHKS and CDR2 YYEKEE (reference sequence). CDR3 sequence: CASSERTGTDTQYF. The CDR3 nucleotides are TGTGCCAGCAGCGAACGGACAGGCACAGATACGCAGTATTTT. Full variable domain (missing parts from reference TRBV5-5 and TRBJ2-3): DAGVTQSPTHLIKTRGQQVTLRCSPISGHKSVSWYQQVLGQGPQFIFQYYEKEERGRGNFPDRFSARQFPNYSSELNVNALLLGDSALYLCASSERTGTDTQYFGPGTRLTVL.

This clonotype was seen at least ten times. The chain combines TRBV4-2 with TRBJ2-7; 11 positions agree with TRBD1. This CDR3 region has 16 residues. Trimming took 0 bases from V and 2 from J; bases not matched to a gene: 3. Germline CDR1 reads LGHNA; CDR2 reads YNFKEQ. The CDR3: CASSQDKGQGAYEQYF. CDR3 nucleotides: TGTGCCAGCAGCCAAGATAAGGGACAGGGGGCCTACGAGCAGTACTTC.

The chain employs TRBV4-3 and TRBJ2-1; TRBD2 aligns across 10 bases. Trimming cost V 4 bases and J 7 bases; bases outside gene matches: 10. The CDR3 contains 16 residues. Germline V gene data show CDR1 as LGHNA and CDR2 as YSLEER. This CDR3 reads CASSPSSGRAGNEQFF. The CDR3, as DNA: TGCGCCAGCAGCCCGTCGAGCGGGAGGGCCGGAAATGAGCAGTTCTTC.

This clonotype was found many times. The chain joins TRBV6-1 to TRBJ1-1; D is unclear. This CDR3 has 13 residues. The V gene's germline CDR1 is MNHNS and CDR2 SASEGT. V lost 7 bases and J lost 1, with 10 bases in between. CDR3 loop: CASKMGANTEAFF. The CDR3 nucleotides read TGTGCCAGCAAAATGGGTGCGAACACTGAAGCTTTCTTT.

This clonotype came up many times. The chain uses TRBV20-1 and TRBJ2-7, with 10 positions matching TRBD2. The ends lost 0 bases at V and 3 bases at J; junction bases unmatched: 5. The CDR3 extends over 15 amino acids. CDR1 and CDR2 (germline): DFQATT, SNEGSKA (reference sequence). The CDR3 DNA sequence: TGCAGTGCTAGAGATGGTAGCGGGGGGATCTACGAGCAGTACTTC. Its translation is CSARDGSGGIYEQYF.

The V and J genes are TRBV5-1 and TRBJ2-2; 8 nucleotides line up with TRBD2. Germline V gene lookup returns CDR1 SGHRS and CDR2 YFSETQ. The CDR3 has 15 residues. V lost 4 bases to trimming and J lost 4 bases; unmatched junction nucleotides: 6. CDR3 coding DNA: TGCGCCAGCAGCACGGGGGGGCCGGGCACCGGGGAGCTGTTTTTT. Encoded protein: CASSTGGPGTGELFF.

DNA of the CDR3: TGCAGCATAAAGGACTCTGACACTGAAGCTTTCTTT. This encodes CSIKDSDTEAFF. The genes are TRBV29-1 and TRBJ1-1, with no clear D. CDR3 length: 12 residues. CDR1 and CDR2 (germline): SQVTM, ANQGSEA. Trimming took off 8 bases at V and 3 bases at J, with 13 bases between the two ends.